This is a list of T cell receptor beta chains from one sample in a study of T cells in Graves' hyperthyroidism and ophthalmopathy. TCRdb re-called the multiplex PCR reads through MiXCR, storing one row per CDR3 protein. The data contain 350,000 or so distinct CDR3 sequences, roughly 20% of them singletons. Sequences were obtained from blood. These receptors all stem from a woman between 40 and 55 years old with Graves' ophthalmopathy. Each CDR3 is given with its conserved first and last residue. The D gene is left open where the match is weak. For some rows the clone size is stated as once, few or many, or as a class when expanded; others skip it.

CDR3 DNA: TGTGCCAGCGGGGAGGGCTATGGCTACACCTTC
CDR3 protein: CASGEGYGYTF
J gene: TRBJ1-2
V gene: TRBV6-5
clone size: many
D gene: .

CDR3 DNA: TGTGCCAGCAGTTTCGATGGGGGCAAATGGGGGCGCCGGGGCAATCAGCCCCAGCATTTT
CDR3 protein: CASSFDGGKWGRRGNQPQHF
J gene: TRBJ1-5
V gene: TRBV28
clone size: many
D gene: .

CDR3 DNA: TGTGCCACCAGCAGAGATGGCACCGATGAGACCCAGTACTTC
CDR3 protein: CATSRDGTDETQYF
J gene: TRBJ2-5
V gene: TRBV15
clone size: many
D gene: .

CDR3 DNA: TGTGCCAGCAGTGGTTCGGGAGACAAGGGAGATACGCAGTATTTT
CDR3 protein: CASSGSGDKGDTQYF
J gene: TRBJ2-3
V gene: TRBV28
clone size: many
D gene: .

CDR3 DNA: TGCGCCAGCAGCTTGGCCGGGACTAGCGGGAGTAAGGCCGGGGAGCTGTTTTTT
CDR3 protein: CASSLAGTSGSKAGELFF
J gene: TRBJ2-2
V gene: TRBV5-1
clone size: many
D gene: TRBD2

CDR3 DNA: TGTGCCAGCAGCTTTCCACAGGGCCACGGCTACACCTTC
CDR3 protein: CASSFPQGHGYTF
J gene: TRBJ1-2
V gene: TRBV12-3/TRBV12-4
clone size: many
D gene: .

CDR3 DNA: TGTGCCAGCAGCCCAGATAGGGTCCAAGAGACCCAGTACTTC
CDR3 protein: CASSPDRVQETQYF
J gene: TRBJ2-5
V gene: TRBV27
clone size: many
D gene: .

CDR3 DNA: TGTGCCAGCAGCCCCTTTGGGCGGGAGACCGGGGAGCTGTTTTTT
CDR3 protein: CASSPFGRETGELFF
J gene: TRBJ2-2
V gene: TRBV28
clone size: many
D gene: TRBD2

CDR3 DNA: TGCGCCAGCAGCCTCCCTAGACAGGGCGGCTATGGCTACACCTTC
CDR3 protein: CASSLPRQGGYGYTF
J gene: TRBJ1-2
V gene: TRBV5-1
clone size: many
D gene: TRBD1

CDR3 DNA: TGCAGCGTTGGGGCTAGCGGAACCACCGGGGAGCTGTTTTTT
CDR3 protein: CSVGASGTTGELFF
J gene: TRBJ2-2
V gene: TRBV29-1
clone size: .
D gene: TRBD2

CDR3 DNA: TGTGCCAGCAGCTTCGCGAGACACATTAGCACTGAAGCTTTCTTT
CDR3 protein: CASSFARHISTEAFF
J gene: TRBJ1-1
V gene: TRBV7-9
clone size: .
D gene: .

CDR3 DNA: TGTGCCAGCAGTCCCCCAGCGGGAGCAAAATACGAGCAGTACTTC
CDR3 protein: CASSPPAGAKYEQYF
J gene: TRBJ2-7
V gene: TRBV6-1
clone size: many
D gene: TRBD2

CDR3 DNA: TGCGCCAGCAGCCAAGGTCCATTCTCATCCAATGAGCAGTTCTTC
CDR3 protein: CASSQGPFSSNEQFF
J gene: TRBJ2-1
V gene: TRBV4-3
clone size: many
D gene: .

CDR3 DNA: TGTGCCAGCAGTTCGGGGTTAGTAGGACAGGCGAACACTGAAGCTTTCTTT
CDR3 protein: CASSSGLVGQANTEAFF
J gene: TRBJ1-1
V gene: TRBV12-3/TRBV12-4
clone size: .
D gene: TRBD1

CDR3 DNA: TGTGCCAGCAGCACACAGGGGTGGGGAGGTCAGCCCCAGCATTTT
CDR3 protein: CASSTQGWGGQPQHF
J gene: TRBJ1-5
V gene: TRBV7-2
clone size: many
D gene: TRBD1

CDR3 DNA: TGTGCCAGCAGCATTGGACGGACGAGCTCCTACGAGCAGTACTTC
CDR3 protein: CASSIGRTSSYEQYF
J gene: TRBJ2-7
V gene: TRBV11-1
clone size: many
D gene: .

CDR3 DNA: TGTGCCAGCAGCTCGACGGGGGCAGGTTCACCCCTCCACTTT
CDR3 protein: CASSSTGAGSPLHF
J gene: TRBJ1-6
V gene: TRBV7-3
clone size: many
D gene: .

CDR3 DNA: TGTTGTACCGGGCGGGGTACCTACGAGCAGTACTTC
CDR3 protein: CCTGRGTYEQYF
J gene: TRBJ2-7
V gene: TRBV6-1
clone size: many
D gene: .

CDR3 DNA: TGTGCCTGGAGTGGGGGACAGGGGGATCAGCCCCAGCATTTT
CDR3 protein: CAWSGGQGDQPQHF
J gene: TRBJ1-5
V gene: TRBV30
clone size: many
D gene: TRBD1

CDR3 DNA: TGTGCCAGCAGCCAAAGTATACAGACCATGAACACTGAAGCTTTCTTT
CDR3 protein: CASSQSIQTMNTEAFF
J gene: TRBJ1-1
V gene: TRBV4-2
clone size: many
D gene: .

CDR3 DNA: TGTGCCAGCAGTCGGACAGGCCTTAACCCGAACACCGGGGAGCTGTTTTTT
CDR3 protein: CASSRTGLNPNTGELFF
J gene: TRBJ2-2
V gene: TRBV27
clone size: .
D gene: TRBD1

CDR3 DNA: TGTGCCAGCAGCTTAGCTATAGGGGGCTTTGGAAACACCATATATTTT
CDR3 protein: CASSLAIGGFGNTIYF
J gene: TRBJ1-3
V gene: TRBV7-2
clone size: many
D gene: TRBD1

CDR3 DNA: TGTGCCAGCAGCTTAGGGGAGAACTATGGCTACACCTTC
CDR3 protein: CASSLGENYGYTF
J gene: TRBJ1-2
V gene: TRBV7-9
clone size: many
D gene: .

CDR3 DNA: TGTGCCAGCAGCCTCCACACAGGGGGCACTAGCTACACCTTC
CDR3 protein: CASSLHTGGTSYTF
J gene: TRBJ1-2
V gene: TRBV11-2
clone size: few
D gene: TRBD1

CDR3 DNA: TGTGCCAGCAGCCCCCTAGGGCCCGCCGGGGAGCTGTTTTTT
CDR3 protein: CASSPLGPAGELFF
J gene: TRBJ2-2
V gene: TRBV12-3/TRBV12-4
clone size: many
D gene: .

CDR3 DNA: TGCAGTGCTAGAGACATTCGGGAGCCTGCCAAAAACATTCAGTACTTC
CDR3 protein: CSARDIREPAKNIQYF
J gene: TRBJ2-4
V gene: TRBV20-1
clone size: many
D gene: .